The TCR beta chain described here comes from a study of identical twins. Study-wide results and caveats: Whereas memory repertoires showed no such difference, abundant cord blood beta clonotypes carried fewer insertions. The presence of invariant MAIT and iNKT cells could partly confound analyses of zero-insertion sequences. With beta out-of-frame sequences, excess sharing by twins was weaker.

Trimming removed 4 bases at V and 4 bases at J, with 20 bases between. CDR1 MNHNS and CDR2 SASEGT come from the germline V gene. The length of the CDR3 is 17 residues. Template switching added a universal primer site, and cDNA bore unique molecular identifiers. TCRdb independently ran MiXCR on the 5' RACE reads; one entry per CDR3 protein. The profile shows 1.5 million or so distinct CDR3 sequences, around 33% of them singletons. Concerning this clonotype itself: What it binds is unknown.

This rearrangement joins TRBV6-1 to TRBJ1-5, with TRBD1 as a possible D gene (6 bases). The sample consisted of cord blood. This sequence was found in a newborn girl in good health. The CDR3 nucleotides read TGTGCCAGCAGTGTCGCGCGGTGGGGGACAACTAATCAGCCCCAGCATTTT. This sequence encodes CASSVARWGTTNQPQHF.